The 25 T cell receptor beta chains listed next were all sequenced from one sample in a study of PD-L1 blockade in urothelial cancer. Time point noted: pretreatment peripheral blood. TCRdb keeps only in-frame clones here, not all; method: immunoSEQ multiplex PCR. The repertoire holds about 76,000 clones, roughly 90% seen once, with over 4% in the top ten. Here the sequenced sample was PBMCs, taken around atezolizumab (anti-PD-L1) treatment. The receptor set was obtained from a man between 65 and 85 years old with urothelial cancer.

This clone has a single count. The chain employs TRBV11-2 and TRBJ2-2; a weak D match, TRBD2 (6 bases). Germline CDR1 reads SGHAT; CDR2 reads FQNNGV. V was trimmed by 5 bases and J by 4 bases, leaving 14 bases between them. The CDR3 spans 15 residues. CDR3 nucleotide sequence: TGTGCCAGCAGCCCACTGGGACTCTTCACCGGGGAGCTGTTTTTT. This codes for CASSPLGLFTGELFF.

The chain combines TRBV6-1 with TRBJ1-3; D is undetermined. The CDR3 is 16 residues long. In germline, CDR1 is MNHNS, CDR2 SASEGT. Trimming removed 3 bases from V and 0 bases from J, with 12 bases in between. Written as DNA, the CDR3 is TGTGCCAGCAGTGAGACCCTGGTAGCCTCTGGAAACACCATATATTTT. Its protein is CASSETLVASGNTIYF.

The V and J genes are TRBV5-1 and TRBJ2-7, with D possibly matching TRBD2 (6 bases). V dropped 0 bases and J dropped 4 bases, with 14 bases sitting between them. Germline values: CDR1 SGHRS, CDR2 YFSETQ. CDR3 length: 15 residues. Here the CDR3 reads CASSLATSTPYEQYF. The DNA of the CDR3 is TGCGCCAGCAGCTTGGCCACTAGCACCCCTTACGAGCAGTACTTC.

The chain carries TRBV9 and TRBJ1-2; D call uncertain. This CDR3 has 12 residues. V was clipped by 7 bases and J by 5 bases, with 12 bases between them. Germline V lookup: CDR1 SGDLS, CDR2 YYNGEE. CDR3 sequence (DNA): TGTGCCAGCGGTAGAGACACATATGGCTACACCTTC. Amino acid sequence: CASGRDTYGYTF.

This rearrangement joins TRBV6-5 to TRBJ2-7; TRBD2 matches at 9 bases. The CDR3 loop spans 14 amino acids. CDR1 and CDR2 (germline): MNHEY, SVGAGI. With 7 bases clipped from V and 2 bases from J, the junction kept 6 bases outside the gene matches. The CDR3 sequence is CASNLAGGPYEQYF. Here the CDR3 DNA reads TGTGCCAGCAATCTTGCGGGAGGGCCCTACGAGCAGTACTTC.

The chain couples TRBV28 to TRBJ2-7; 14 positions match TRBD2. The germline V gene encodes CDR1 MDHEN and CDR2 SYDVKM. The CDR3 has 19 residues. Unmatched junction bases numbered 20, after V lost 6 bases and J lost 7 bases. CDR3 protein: CASSPRLAGGPMVGREQYF. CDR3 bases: TGTGCCAGCAGCCCTCGACTAGCGGGAGGGCCGATGGTGGGGAGGGAGCAGTACTTC.

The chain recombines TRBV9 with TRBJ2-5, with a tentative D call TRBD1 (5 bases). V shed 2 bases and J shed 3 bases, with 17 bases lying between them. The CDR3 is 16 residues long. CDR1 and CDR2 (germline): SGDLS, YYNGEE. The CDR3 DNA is TGTGCCAGCAGCGTGGGGCAGGGAAGGTTGGAAGAGACCCAGTACTTC. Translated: CASSVGQGRLEETQYF. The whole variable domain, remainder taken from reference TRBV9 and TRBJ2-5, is DSGVTQTPKHLITATGQRVTLRCSPRSGDLSVYWYQQSLDQGLQFLIQYYNGEERAKGNILERFSAQQFPDLHSELNLSSLELGDSALYFCASSVGQGRLEETQYFGPGTRLLVL.

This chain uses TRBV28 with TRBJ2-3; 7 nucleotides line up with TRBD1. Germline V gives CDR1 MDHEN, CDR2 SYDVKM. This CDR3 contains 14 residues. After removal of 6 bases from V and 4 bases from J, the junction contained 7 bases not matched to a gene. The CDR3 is CASRGDSLADTQYF. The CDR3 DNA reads TGTGCCAGCAGGGGGGACAGTCTCGCAGATACGCAGTATTTT.

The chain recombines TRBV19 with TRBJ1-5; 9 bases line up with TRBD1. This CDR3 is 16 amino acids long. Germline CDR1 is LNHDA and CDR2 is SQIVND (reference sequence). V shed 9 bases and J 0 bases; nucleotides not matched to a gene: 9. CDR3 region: CASLPGQGYSNQPQHF. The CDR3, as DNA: TGTGCCAGCCTCCCGGGACAGGGATATAGCAATCAGCCCCAGCATTTT.

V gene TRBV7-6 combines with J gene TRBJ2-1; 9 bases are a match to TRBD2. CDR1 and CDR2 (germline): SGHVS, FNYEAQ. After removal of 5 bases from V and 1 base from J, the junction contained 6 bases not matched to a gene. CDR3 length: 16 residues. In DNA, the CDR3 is TGTGCCAGCAGCACCTATCTAGCGGGATCCTACAATGAGCAGTTCTTC. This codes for CASSTYLAGSYNEQFF.

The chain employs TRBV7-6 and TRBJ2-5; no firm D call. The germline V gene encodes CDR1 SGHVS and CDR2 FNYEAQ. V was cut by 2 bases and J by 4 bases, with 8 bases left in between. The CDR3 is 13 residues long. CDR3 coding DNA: TGTGCCAGCAGCTTACGTCCCCTAGAGACCCAGTACTTC. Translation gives CASSLRPLETQYF.

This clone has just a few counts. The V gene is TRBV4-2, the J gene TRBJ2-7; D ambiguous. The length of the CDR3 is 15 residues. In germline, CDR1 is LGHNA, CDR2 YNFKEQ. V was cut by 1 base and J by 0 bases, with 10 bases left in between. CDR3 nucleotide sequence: TGTGCCAGCAGCCAAGTTTCAGGCCCCTCCTACGAGCAGTACTTC. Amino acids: CASSQVSGPSYEQYF.

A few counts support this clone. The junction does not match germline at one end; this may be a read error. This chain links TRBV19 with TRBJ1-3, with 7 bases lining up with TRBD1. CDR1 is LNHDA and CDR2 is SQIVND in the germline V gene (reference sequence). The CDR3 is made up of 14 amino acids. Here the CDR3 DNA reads TGTGCCAGCAGTAGGCCAGGGGGAGGAAACACCATATATTTT. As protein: CASSRPGGGNTIYF.

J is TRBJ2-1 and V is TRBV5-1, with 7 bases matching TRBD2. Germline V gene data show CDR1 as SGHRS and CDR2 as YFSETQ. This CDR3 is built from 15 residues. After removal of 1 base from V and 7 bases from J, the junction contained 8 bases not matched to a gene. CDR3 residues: CASSLPTSVGNEQFF. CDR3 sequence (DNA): TGCGCCAGCAGCTTGCCCACTAGCGTGGGGAATGAGCAGTTCTTC.

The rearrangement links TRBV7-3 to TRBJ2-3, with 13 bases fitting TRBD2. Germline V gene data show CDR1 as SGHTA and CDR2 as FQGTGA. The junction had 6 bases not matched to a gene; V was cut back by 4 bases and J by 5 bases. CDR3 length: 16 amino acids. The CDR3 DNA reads TGTGCCAGCAGCTCGTCCGGGACTAGCGGGAAAGATACGCAGTATTTT. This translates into CASSSSGTSGKDTQYF. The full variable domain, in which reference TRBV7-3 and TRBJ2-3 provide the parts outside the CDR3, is GAGVSQTPSNKVTEKGKYVELRCDPISGHTALYWYRQSLGQGPEFLIYFQGTGAADDSGLPNDRFFAVRPEGSVSTLKIQRTERGDSAVYLCASSSSGTSGKDTQYFGPGTRLTVL.

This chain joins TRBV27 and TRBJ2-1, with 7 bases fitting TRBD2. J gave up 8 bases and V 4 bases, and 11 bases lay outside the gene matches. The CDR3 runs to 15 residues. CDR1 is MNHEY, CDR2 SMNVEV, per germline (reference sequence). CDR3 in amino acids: CASSWVGGSSDEQFF. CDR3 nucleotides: TGTGCCAGCAGTTGGGTGGGCGGGAGTTCCGATGAGCAGTTCTTC.

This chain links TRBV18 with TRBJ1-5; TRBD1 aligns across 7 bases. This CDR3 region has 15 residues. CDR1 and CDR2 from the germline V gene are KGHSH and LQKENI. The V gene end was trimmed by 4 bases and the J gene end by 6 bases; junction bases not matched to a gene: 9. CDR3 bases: TGTGCCAGCTCACTCGGGACAGCTGCGATTCAGCCCCAGCATTTT. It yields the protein CASSLGTAAIQPQHF. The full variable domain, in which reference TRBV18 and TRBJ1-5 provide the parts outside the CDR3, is NAGVMQNPRHLVRRRGQEARLRCSPMKGHSHVYWYRQLPEEGLKFMVYLQKENIIDESGMPKERFSAEFPKEGPSILRIQQVVRGDSAAYFCASSLGTAAIQPQHFGDGTRLSIL.

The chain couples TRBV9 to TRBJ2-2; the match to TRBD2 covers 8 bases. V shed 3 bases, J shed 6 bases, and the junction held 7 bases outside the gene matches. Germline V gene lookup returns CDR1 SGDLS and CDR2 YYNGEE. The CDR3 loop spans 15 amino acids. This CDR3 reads CASSAGTSLAGELFF. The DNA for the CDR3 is TGTGCCAGCAGCGCGGGGACTAGTTTGGCCGGGGAGCTGTTTTTT.

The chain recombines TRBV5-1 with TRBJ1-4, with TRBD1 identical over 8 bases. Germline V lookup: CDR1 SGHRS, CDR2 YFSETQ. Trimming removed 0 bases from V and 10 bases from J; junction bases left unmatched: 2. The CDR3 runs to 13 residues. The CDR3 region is CASSLGQGRKLFF. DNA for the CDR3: TGCGCCAGCAGCTTGGGACAGGGGAGAAAACTGTTTTTT. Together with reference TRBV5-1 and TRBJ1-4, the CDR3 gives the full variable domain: KAGVTQTPRYLIKTRGQQVTLSCSPISGHRSVSWYQQTPGQGLQFLFEYFSETQRNKGNFPGRFSGRQFSNSRSEMNVSTLELGDSALYLCASSLGQGRKLFFGSGTQLSVL.

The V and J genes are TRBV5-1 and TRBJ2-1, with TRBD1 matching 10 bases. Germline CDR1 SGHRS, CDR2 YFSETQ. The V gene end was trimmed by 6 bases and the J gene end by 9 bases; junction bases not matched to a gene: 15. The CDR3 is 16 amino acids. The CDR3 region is CASKTPGTGDLGEQFF. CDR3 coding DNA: TGCGCCAGCAAAACCCCGGGGACAGGGGATTTGGGTGAGCAGTTCTTC.

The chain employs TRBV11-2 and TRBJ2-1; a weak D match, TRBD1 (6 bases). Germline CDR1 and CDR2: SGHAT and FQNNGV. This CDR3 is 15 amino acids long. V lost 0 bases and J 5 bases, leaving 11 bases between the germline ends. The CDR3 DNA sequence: TGTGCCAGCAGCTTAGATCTCTGGACAGACAATGAGCAGTTCTTC. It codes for CASSLDLWTDNEQFF.

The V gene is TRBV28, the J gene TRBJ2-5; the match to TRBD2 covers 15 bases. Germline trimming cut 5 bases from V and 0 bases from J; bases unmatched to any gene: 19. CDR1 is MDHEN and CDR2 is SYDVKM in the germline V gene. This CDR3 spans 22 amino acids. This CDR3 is CASSIAQGRMGLAGGHQETQYF. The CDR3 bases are TGTGCCAGCAGTATAGCCCAAGGTCGTATGGGACTAGCGGGAGGACACCAAGAGACCCAGTACTTC. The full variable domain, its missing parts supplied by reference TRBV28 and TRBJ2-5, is DVKVTQSSRYLVKRTGEKVFLECVQDMDHENMFWYRQDPGLGLRLIYFSYDVKMKEKGDIPEGYSVSREKKERFSLILESASTNQTSMYLCASSIAQGRMGLAGGHQETQYFGPGTRLLVL.

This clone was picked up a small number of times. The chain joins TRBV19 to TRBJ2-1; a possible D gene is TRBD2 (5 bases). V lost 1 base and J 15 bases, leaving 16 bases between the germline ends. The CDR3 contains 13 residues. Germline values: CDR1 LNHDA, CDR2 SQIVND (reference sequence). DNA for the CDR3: TGTGCCAGTAGTATAGGGTCGAAGAGGGAGTGGTTCTTC. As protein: CASSIGSKREWFF.

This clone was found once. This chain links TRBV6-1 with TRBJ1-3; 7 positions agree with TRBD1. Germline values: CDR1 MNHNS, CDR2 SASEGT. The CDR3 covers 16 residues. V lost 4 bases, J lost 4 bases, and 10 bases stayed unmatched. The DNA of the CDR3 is TGTGCCAGCAGTGGGTCTGTGAACAGGGGAGGAAACACCATATATTTT. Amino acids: CASSGSVNRGGNTIYF.

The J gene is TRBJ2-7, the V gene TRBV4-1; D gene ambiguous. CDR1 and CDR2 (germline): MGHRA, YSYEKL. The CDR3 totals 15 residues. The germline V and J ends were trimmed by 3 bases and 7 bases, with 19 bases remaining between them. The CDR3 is CASSHPESPPSEQYF. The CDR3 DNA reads TGCGCCAGCAGCCATCCCGAGTCTCCCCCCTCGGAGCAGTACTTC.